This T cell receptor beta chain was profiled in a study of tumor and adjacent non-tumor tissue in lung cancer (dated by TCRdb to 2017 to 2018). Regarding the study in general: Of the cohort, over 9 patients had adenocarcinoma, 2 had squamous cell carcinoma and 1 had small cell lung cancer. The roughly 15 patients were aged about 31 to 76 years, included about 10 men and 5 women, and had TNM stage I to III disease. Sequencing produced 130,000,000 or so productive TCRbeta reads in total, an average of about 4.17 million reads per sample. The study compared bulk TCRbeta repertoires from lung tumor tissue and matched distant non-tumor lung tissue of some 15 lung cancer patients. Over 25 paired specimens, one tumor and one normal lung sample per patient, were profiled by TCRbeta CDR3 sequencing.

Notes on this clonotype: This clone's antigen is unknown. The sample holds no much larger clone one base away, and base qualities are not on file.

Libraries were prepared through multiplex PCR. The instrument was an Illumina HiSeq 2500. TCRbeta libraries were constructed through three rounds of nested PCR with primers (Table S4) according to protocols adapted from ARM-PCR. Before sequencing, PCR products of 200-500 bp were excised from the gel and purified with the QIAquick gel extraction kit. The source study handled its data this way. Reads were cleaned using Trimmomatic, were merged into complete CDR3 sequences using FLASH, and were assigned to V(D)J germline segments using MiTCR. Clonal diversity was computed as the inverse Simpson's index with VDJtools. In-frame sequences without a premature stop codon were defined as productive reads. TCRdb reran the public reads through fastp at Q25 and MiXCR, keeping productive beta chains. Here each entry gathers all rows of one CDR3 protein and keeps the most common genes and DNA. What appears here as the V and J calls and clone size reflects TCRdb's work, not the paper's. The sample data list 200,000 to 250,000 distinct CDR3 sequences, and about 71% of these were observed just once. 20% to 25% of the sample is in the top ten clones.

The germline V gene sets CDR1 to MNHEY and CDR2 to SVGAGI. CDR3 length: 14 amino acids, cysteine to phenylalanine. The read is trimmed to its CDR3 DNA, 42 bases read in frame from base 1. V was cut back by 8 bases and J by 5 bases, leaving a gap of 18 bases between them. RNA was isolated from bulk, unsorted tissue, and RNA quality was assessed with a NanoDrop ND-1000 and an Agilent 2100. Newly diagnosed lung cancer patients without prior chemotherapy who had been admitted for thoracic surgery in China between August and November 2014 were enrolled as donors. Anyone who had undergone radiotherapy or chemotherapy before, or who had another cancer at the same time, was left out of the study. Pieces of surgical tissue measuring about 1-2 cm3 were kept in RNAlater solution and stored at -80 degrees C until use. Overall study outcomes, separate from this receptor: Neither the sequencing platform nor unique molecular identifiers are mentioned in the methods. TCR diversity was significantly higher in younger patients, and greater tumor TCR diversity was associated with shorter overall survival and shorter disease-free survival. Peripheral blood was not sequenced, so blood TCRbeta repertoires in these lung cancer patients were not examined. Significantly higher TCR diversity (inverse Simpson) was observed in tumor tissue than in normal lung tissue (approximately 440 vs 150, P = 0.0075, Mann-Whitney U test). The top 100 clones made up a significantly larger cumulative share of the repertoire in normal lung than in tumor tissue. The cohort had only 15 or so patients, and the authors noted that larger samples and more detailed clinical data are needed.

The sequence derives from a man aged 55 to 69 with non-small cell lung cancer. The sequence links TRBV6-5 to TRBJ2-5; D gene: possibly TRBD2, on 6 matching bases. The sample consisted of lung tumor tissue. The sequenced DNA is TGTGCCAGCTGTACGGGACTGGGGGTCGAGACCCAGTACTTC. Its protein is CASCTGLGVETQYF.